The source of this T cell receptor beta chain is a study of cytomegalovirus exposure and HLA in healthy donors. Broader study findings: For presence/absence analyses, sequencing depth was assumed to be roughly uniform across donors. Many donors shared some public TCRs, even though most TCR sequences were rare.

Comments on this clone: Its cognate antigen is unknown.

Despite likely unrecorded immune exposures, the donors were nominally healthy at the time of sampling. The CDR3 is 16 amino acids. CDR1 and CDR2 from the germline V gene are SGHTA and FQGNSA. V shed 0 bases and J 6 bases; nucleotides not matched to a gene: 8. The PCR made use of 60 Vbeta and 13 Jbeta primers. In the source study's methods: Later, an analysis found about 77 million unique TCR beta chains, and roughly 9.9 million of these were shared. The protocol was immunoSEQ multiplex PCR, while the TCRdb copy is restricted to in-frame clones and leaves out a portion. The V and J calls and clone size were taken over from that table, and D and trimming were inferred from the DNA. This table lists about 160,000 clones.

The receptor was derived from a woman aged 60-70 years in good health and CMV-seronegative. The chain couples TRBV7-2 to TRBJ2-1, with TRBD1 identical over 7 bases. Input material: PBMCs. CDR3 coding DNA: TGTGCCAGCAGCTTAGCGCGTGGCAGGGGGACCAATGAGCAGTTCTTC. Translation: CASSLARGRGTNEQFF.